The subject of this entry is one T cell receptor beta chain. The antigen is unknown. The CDR3 contains 13 residues. Losses at the gene ends were 0 bases for V and 12 bases for J; bases not matched to a gene: 3. This sample was taken from a study of blood T cells in healthy people across ages. Every donor contributed 8 to 10 milliliters of peripheral blood by blood draw. A second PCR, run for about 6 to 11 cycles, used a sample-barcoded 5' primer plus a J-beta primer mix. The authors tagged each cDNA molecule using a template-switch adaptor with 12 random nucleotides. TCRdb reanalysed the 5' RACE reads using MiXCR and keeps one entry per CDR3 protein. The repertoire holds some 1.8 million distinct CDR3 sequences, with around 42% as singletons. Overall study results and limits: Samples with more naive T cells showed higher observed beta diversity. Age advanced and TCR beta diversity per million T cells fell, roughly linearly.

The rearrangement links TRBV12-3 or TRBV12-4 to TRBJ1-4, with TRBD1 matching 8 bases. This TCR derives from a human donor in good health. The sequencing sample was made of blood. The CDR3 protein is CASSLAPGQELFF. CDR3 in DNA: TGTGCCAGCAGTTTAGCCCCGGGACAGGAACTGTTTTTT.